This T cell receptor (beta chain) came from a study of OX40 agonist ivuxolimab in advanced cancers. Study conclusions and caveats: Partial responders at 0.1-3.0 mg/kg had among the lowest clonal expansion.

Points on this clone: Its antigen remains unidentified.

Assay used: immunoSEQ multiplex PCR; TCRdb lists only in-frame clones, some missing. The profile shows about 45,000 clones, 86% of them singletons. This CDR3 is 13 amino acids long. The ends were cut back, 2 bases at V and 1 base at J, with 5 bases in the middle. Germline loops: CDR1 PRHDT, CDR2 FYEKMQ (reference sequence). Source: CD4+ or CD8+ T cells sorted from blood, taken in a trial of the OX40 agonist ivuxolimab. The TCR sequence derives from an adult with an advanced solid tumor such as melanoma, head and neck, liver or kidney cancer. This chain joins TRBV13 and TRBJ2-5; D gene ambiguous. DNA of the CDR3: TGTGCCAGCAGCTTAATAGGCCAAGAGACCCAGTACTTC. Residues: CASSLIGQETQYF.